In its sample, the clone carrying this TCR beta chain ranks as large (0.1 to 1%). The antigen remains unidentified. Repertoires were generated with immunoSEQ multiplex PCR, while TCRdb's copy carries only in-frame clones and drops some. The sample has fewer than 7,500 clones, 65% to 80% seen once. This CDR3 spans 14 amino acids. Trimming cost V 1 base and J 6 bases, with 13 bases left between them. The V gene's germline CDR1 is SGHDN and CDR2 FVKESK. This record belongs to a study of immune evolution from preneoplasia to lung adenocarcinoma. Study-wide findings and caveats: Top clone share appeared to fall from AAH through AIS, MIA, adenocarcinoma.

Patient tissue came from resections in Japan or China, 2014–2017. H&E slides confirmed each diagnosis, reviewed by two pathologists independently. The origin of this receptor is a person aged 65-85 years with lung adenocarcinoma. The chain employs TRBV14 and TRBJ2-7; D is perhaps TRBD1 (6 bases). The source material was FFPE adjacent normal lung tissue. CDR3 DNA sequence: TGTGCCAGCAGCCAAGTGGGCACAGGGACCGAGCAGTACTTC. This codes for CASSQVGTGTEQYF.